This T cell receptor (beta chain) originates from a study of response to subunit inactivated influenza vaccine. Study observations and caveats: With each seasonal influenza vaccination, the authors suggested, few new T cells are recruited.

V shed 4 bases, J shed 4 bases, and the junction held 9 bases outside the gene matches. The CDR3 totals 15 residues. One entry per CDR3 protein results from TCRdb running MiXCR on the RT-PCR reads. Altogether about 300,000 distinct CDR3 sequences are present, 20% to 25% being singletons, with the ten largest covering about 9.3%. This clonotype showed up many times. Its antigen is still unknown. This receptor was taken from a man in his fifties or sixties who received an inactivated influenza vaccine. The chain recombines TRBV12-3 or TRBV12-4 with TRBJ2-5, with TRBD2 matching 7 bases. The input for sequencing was PBMCs from blood, taken less than 22 months after vaccination. As DNA, the CDR3 is TGTGCCAGCAGTTATCGGGGCGGGGGACGAGAGACCCAGTACTTC. Translating gives CASSYRGGGRETQYF.